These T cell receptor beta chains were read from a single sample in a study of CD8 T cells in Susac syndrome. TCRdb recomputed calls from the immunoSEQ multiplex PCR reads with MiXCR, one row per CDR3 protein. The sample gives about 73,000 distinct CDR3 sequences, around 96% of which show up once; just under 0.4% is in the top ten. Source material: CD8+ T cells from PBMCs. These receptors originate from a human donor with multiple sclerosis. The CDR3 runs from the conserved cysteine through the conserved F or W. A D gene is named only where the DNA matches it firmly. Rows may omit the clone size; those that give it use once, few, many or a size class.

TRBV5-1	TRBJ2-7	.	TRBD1	TGCGCCAGCAGCCCCGGGACAGATAGTTTATCCTACGAGCAGTACTTC	CASSPGTDSLSYEQYF
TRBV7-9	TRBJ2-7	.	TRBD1	TGTGCCAGCAGCCAACCCGAGACAGGGGACGAGCAGTACTTC	CASSQPETGDEQYF
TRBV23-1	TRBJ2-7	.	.	TGCGCCAGCAGTCGAAAGGACCGAGCCTACGAGCAGTACTTC	CASSRKDRAYEQYF
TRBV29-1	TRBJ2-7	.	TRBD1	TGCAGCGTTGAAGGGACAGGGGAATCCTACGAGCAGTACTTC	CSVEGTGESYEQYF
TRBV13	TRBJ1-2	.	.	TGTGCCAGCAGCTATGGCTACACCTTC	CASSYGYTF
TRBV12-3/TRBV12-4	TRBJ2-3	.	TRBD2	TGTGCCAGCAGCTTCCGGGGGGGCACAGATACGCAGTATTTT	CASSFRGGTDTQYF
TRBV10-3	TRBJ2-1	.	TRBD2	TGTGCCATCAGTGAGTCGAAGGAGGTAGCGGGGATCTACAATGAGCAGTTCTTC	CAISESKEVAGIYNEQFF
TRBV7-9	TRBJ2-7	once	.	TGTGCCAGCAGCTTCGTAAGTAGCGGTATCGGCTACGAGCAGTACTTC	CASSFVSSGIGYEQYF
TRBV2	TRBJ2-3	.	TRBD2	TGTGCCAGCATCCCTAGAGCGGGAGCGTATGAAGATACGCAGTATTTT	CASIPRAGAYEDTQYF
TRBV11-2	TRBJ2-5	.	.	TGTGCCAGCAGCTTATCTTTAGAGACCCAGTACTTC	CASSLSLETQYF
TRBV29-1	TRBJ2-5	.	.	TGCAGCGTTGACCTCACTAGGCAAGAGACCCAGTACTTC	CSVDLTRQETQYF
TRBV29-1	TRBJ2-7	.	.	TGCAGCGTTGATGACAGCCAGTCCTACGAGCAGTACTTC	CSVDDSQSYEQYF
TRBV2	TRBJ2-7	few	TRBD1	TGTGCCAGCAGTGGGAGGACAGGCTACGAGCAGTACTTC	CASSGRTGYEQYF
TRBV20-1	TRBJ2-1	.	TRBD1	TGCAGTGCGTACCCCGGGACAGGAGACTACAATGAGCAGTTCTTC	CSAYPGTGDYNEQFF
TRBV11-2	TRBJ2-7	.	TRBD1	TGTGCCAGCAGCGCTCTAGGGGGCTTACCCTACGAGCAGTACTTC	CASSALGGLPYEQYF
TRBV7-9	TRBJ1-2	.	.	TGTGCCAGCAGGAGCGAGGTTTGGAACTATGGCTACACCTTC	CASRSEVWNYGYTF
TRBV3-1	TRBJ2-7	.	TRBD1	TGTGCCAGCAGCCAAAAGGGGGCGAAATACGAGCAGTACTTC	CASSQKGAKYEQYF
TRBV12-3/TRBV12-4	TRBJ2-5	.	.	TGTGCCAGCAGTTTAGTGGCTGGGGGGACCCAGTACTTC	CASSLVAGGTQYF
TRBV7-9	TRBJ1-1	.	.	TGTGCCAGCAGCTTAAAGGGTGGGGGGATGGCGAACACTGAAGCTTTCTTT	CASSLKGGGMANTEAFF
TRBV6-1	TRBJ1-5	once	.	TGTGCCAGCAGTGAGTGGACAGATAATCAGCCCCAGCATTTT	CASSEWTDNQPQHF
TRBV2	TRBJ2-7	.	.	TGTGCCAGCAGTGCTTTATACAAGGACGAGCAGTACTTC	CASSALYKDEQYF
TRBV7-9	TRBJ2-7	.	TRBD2	TGTGCCAGCACAAACTCCTTGGGGGGGGAGTCCTACGAGCAGTACTTC	CASTNSLGGESYEQYF
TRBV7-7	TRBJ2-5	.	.	TGTGCTAGCAGCTTGCCGGAAACCCAGTACTTC	CASSLPETQYF
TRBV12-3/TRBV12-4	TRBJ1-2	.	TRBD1	TGTGCCAGCAGCAACCTCGGACAGGGCTATGGCTACACCTTC	CASSNLGQGYGYTF
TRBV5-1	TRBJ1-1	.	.	TGCGCCAGCAGGGCGACGGTCGCTGAAGCTTTCTTT	CASRATVAEAFF
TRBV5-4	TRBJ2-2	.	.	TGTGCCAGCACTAAGGGGGTGACGAACACCGGGGAGCTGTTTTTT	CASTKGVTNTGELFF
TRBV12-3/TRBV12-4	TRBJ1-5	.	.	TGTGCCAGCAGTTACAGTACTAGCAATCAGCCCCAGCATTTT	CASSYSTSNQPQHF